Listed here is a single T cell receptor beta chain. Its antigen remains unknown. RNA extraction was followed by reverse transcription into cDNA, which acted as the sequencing template. Sequencing used immunoSEQ multiplex PCR; TCRdb keeps in-frame clones, though not all of them. The sample lists about 200,000 clones; more than 45% were seen once. CDR1 is MGHDK and CDR2 is SYGVNS in the germline V gene. The CDR3 extends over 16 amino acids. V lost 8 bases to trimming and J lost 3 bases; unmatched junction nucleotides: 8. Treatment denoted: oral pan-JAK inhibitor, 5-10 mg twice daily. A FACSAria was used to sort CD4+ and CD8+ T cells. These cells came from PBMCs. This sample stems from a study of CD8+ T cells in alopecia areata. Study findings and constraints: Scalp sample data also include resident alphabeta T cells from normal skin.

This TCR derives from a human donor with alopecia areata. Sample: CD4+ T cells sorted from blood, taken at week 24, from a patient treated with tofacitinib. This chain joins TRBV25-1 and TRBJ2-2; 11 bases map to TRBD2. In DNA, the CDR3 is TGTGCCAGCGGTAGCGGGAGGGCCCGGTACACCGGGGAGCTGTTTTTT. This gives the protein CASGSGRARYTGELFF.